The 7 T cell receptor beta chains below were found in one sample sequenced in a study of beta chain features in type 1 diabetes (dated by TCRdb to about 2018). On the study overall, not on this receptor specifically: In all four CD4+ subsets, TCRB CDR3 length was moderately but significantly shorter in type 1 diabetes patients.

Library method: the immunoSEQ multiplex PCR assay. The entire isolated RNA was reverse transcribed using the High Capacity cDNA Reverse Transcription Kit, and thus expressed TCRB transcripts were sequenced. TCRdb limited this immuneACCESS table to in-frame rearrangements with V and J called. A share of clones is missing; checked studies link under half to unresolved V genes, and the rest is unexplained. The sample table contains 680,000 or so clones; only one count was recorded for about an eighth of them. The ten biggest clones cover approximately 0.022% of the sample. Their antigens remain unidentified. Sequences were obtained from naive CD4+ T cells from blood. The cell subset or site label on this specimen signifies: true naive CD4+ T cells. The receptors originated from a man aged 18 to 29 with type 1 diabetes.

The chain combines TRBV29-1 with TRBJ2-2; D is unclear. In germline, CDR1 is SQVTM, CDR2 ANQGSEA. Trimming took 4 bases from V and 1 from J, leaving 10 bases between them. This CDR3 comprises 14 residues. CDR3: CSVGTNWNTGELFF. CDR3 nucleotide sequence: TGCAGCGTTGGGACCAACTGGAACACCGGGGAGCTGTTTTTT.

The rearrangement uses TRBV4-1 and TRBJ2-1; a possible D gene is TRBD1 (6 bases). Germline V CDR1 and CDR2: MGHRA, YSYEKL. The CDR3 loop spans 14 amino acids. Trimming shortened V by 6 bases and J by 5 bases, and 14 bases separated the two germline ends. The CDR3 loop is CASSKQGKDNEQFF. As DNA, the CDR3 is TGCGCCAGCAGTAAGCAGGGGAAGGACAATGAGCAGTTCTTC.

The sample holds a few counts of this clone. This chain connects TRBV5-1 to TRBJ2-6, with TRBD1 identical over 10 bases. The V gene end was trimmed by 3 bases and the J gene end by 2 bases; junction bases not matched to a gene: 5. The V gene's germline CDR1 is SGHRS and CDR2 YFSETQ. CDR3 length: 17 residues. The CDR3 DNA is TGCGCCAGCAGCTGGGGACAGGGGAGTACTGGGGCCAACGTCCTGACTTTC. Translated: CASSWGQGSTGANVLTF.

The rearrangement joins TRBV30 to TRBJ1-5, with D possibly matching TRBD1 (5 bases). Germline CDR1 GTSNPN, CDR2 SVGIG (reference sequence). V was cut by 0 bases and J by 4 bases, with 13 bases left in between. The CDR3 has 15 residues. The CDR3 DNA reads TGTGCCTGGAGTGTACTCGGCAGGGTAAATCAGCCCCAGCATTTT. Translation: CAWSVLGRVNQPQHF.

This clone was counted only a few times. This chain joins TRBV5-6 and TRBJ2-5, with D maybe TRBD1 (6 bases). Germline V gene lookup returns CDR1 SGHDT and CDR2 YYEEEE. Trimming pared 4 bases from V and 3 bases from J, leaving 10 bases between. This CDR3 region has 13 residues. CDR3 DNA: TGTGCCAGCAGCCCCTGGACAGAAGAGACCCAGTACTTC. It is translated as CASSPWTEETQYF.

This clone was counted only a few times. The V and J genes are TRBV28 and TRBJ1-1; 7 nucleotides match TRBD1. CDR1 MDHEN and CDR2 SYDVKM come from the germline V gene. The CDR3 is made up of 14 amino acids. The CDR3 sequence: CTTGAPRMNTEAFF. DNA for the CDR3: TGTACCACAGGGGCGCCAAGGATGAACACTGAAGCTTTCTTT.

The CDR3 here is CASSEYISGVEQYF. The CDR3 nucleotides are TGTGCCAGCAGTGAATATATTAGCGGGGTCGAGCAGTACTTC. This chain connects TRBV25-1 to TRBJ2-7; 8 bases fit TRBD2. J gave up 6 bases and V 0 bases, and 4 bases lay outside the gene matches. The CDR3 consists of 14 residues. Looked up from germline, CDR1 is MGHDK and CDR2 is SYGVNS.